This is a list of T cell receptor beta chains from one sample in a study of blood T cells in healthy people across ages. TCRdb re-called the 5' RACE reads with MiXCR, one entry per CDR3 protein. The repertoire has 650,000 to 1,000,000 distinct CDR3 sequences, approximately 35% of them found once; the top ten carry around 13%. The specimen sequenced was blood. All receptors come from a man in his late teens or twenties in good health. Each CDR3 is given with its conserved first and last residue. The D gene is left open where the match is weak. Clone size is stated in some rows and not others, as once, few, many or a class when expanded.

j_call: TRBJ2-1; d_call: TRBD1; clone_size: few; v_call: TRBV29-1; cdr3_aa: CSVRKKTGGKTYNEQFF; cdr3_nt: TGCAGCGTTCGAAAAAAAACAGGGGGTAAAACCTACAATGAGCAGTTCTTC
j_call: TRBJ1-5; d_call: -; clone_size: -; v_call: TRBV25-1; cdr3_aa: CASSEFRSNQPQHF; cdr3_nt: TGTGCCAGCAGTGAATTCCGGAGCAATCAGCCCCAGCATTTT
j_call: TRBJ2-7; d_call: TRBD1; clone_size: -; v_call: TRBV30; cdr3_aa: CAWSVEEGASPYEQYF; cdr3_nt: TGTGCCTGGAGTGTAGAAGAGGGGGCGAGCCCCTACGAGCAGTACTTC
j_call: TRBJ1-5; d_call: -; clone_size: -; v_call: TRBV25-1; cdr3_aa: CTSSESRARQPQHF; cdr3_nt: TGTACCAGCAGTGAGTCGAGGGCTCGGCAGCCCCAGCATTTT
j_call: TRBJ2-7; d_call: TRBD1; clone_size: few; v_call: TRBV9; cdr3_aa: CASSVAPSRDRGLLEQYF; cdr3_nt: TGTGCCAGCAGCGTAGCACCCTCCCGGGACAGGGGCCTTCTGGAGCAGTACTTC
j_call: TRBJ1-1; d_call: -; clone_size: -; v_call: TRBV7-2; cdr3_aa: CASSLDSSNTEVFF; cdr3_nt: TGTGCCAGCAGCTTGGACAGTTCGAACACTGAAGTTTTCTTT
j_call: TRBJ2-3; d_call: TRBD2; clone_size: few; v_call: TRBV2; cdr3_aa: CASSEGLAAVDTQYF; cdr3_nt: TGTGCCAGCAGTGAGGGACTAGCAGCGGTAGATACGCAGTATTTT
j_call: TRBJ2-3; d_call: -; clone_size: few; v_call: TRBV4-1; cdr3_aa: CASSHLVEARGTDTQYF; cdr3_nt: TGCGCCAGCAGCCACCTCGTAGAGGCTCGGGGCACAGATACGCAGTATTTT
j_call: TRBJ2-1; d_call: -; clone_size: many; v_call: TRBV6-1; cdr3_aa: CASRAGHSYNEQFF; cdr3_nt: TGTGCCAGCAGGGCCGGTCATTCCTACAATGAGCAGTTCTTC
j_call: TRBJ1-4; d_call: -; clone_size: -; v_call: TRBV20-1; cdr3_aa: CSASSEGQGNEKLFF; cdr3_nt: TGCAGTGCCTCCTCCGAGGGGCAAGGCAATGAAAAACTGTTTTTT
j_call: TRBJ2-1; d_call: -; clone_size: -; v_call: TRBV7-2; cdr3_aa: CASSFGGGSRKEQFF; cdr3_nt: TGTGCCAGCAGCTTTGGAGGGGGATCTCGAAAGGAGCAGTTCTTC
j_call: TRBJ2-1; d_call: TRBD1; clone_size: few; v_call: TRBV2; cdr3_aa: CASIPTGERFDEQFF; cdr3_nt: TGTGCCAGCATTCCCACAGGGGAGAGGTTTGATGAGCAGTTCTTC
j_call: TRBJ1-4; d_call: -; clone_size: once; v_call: TRBV25-1; cdr3_aa: CASTPVGGGEKLFF; cdr3_nt: TGTGCCAGCACCCCTGTGGGAGGGGGTGAAAAACTGTTTTTT
j_call: TRBJ2-3; d_call: -; clone_size: -; v_call: TRBV5-1; cdr3_aa: CASSKQGSDTQYF; cdr3_nt: TGCGCCAGCAGTAAACAGGGTTCAGATACGCAGTATTTT
j_call: TRBJ2-1; d_call: -; clone_size: -; v_call: TRBV11-2; cdr3_aa: CASSRVGRSNEQFF; cdr3_nt: TGTGCCAGCAGCCGGGTCGGACGGTCCAATGAGCAGTTCTTC
j_call: TRBJ1-5; d_call: -; clone_size: few; v_call: TRBV20-1; cdr3_aa: CSAQQDHNQPQHF; cdr3_nt: TGCAGTGCCCAACAGGACCACAATCAGCCCCAGCATTTT
j_call: TRBJ1-2; d_call: -; clone_size: -; v_call: TRBV9; cdr3_aa: CASSLTGTSGGANYGYTF; cdr3_nt: TGTGCCAGCAGCCTCACCGGGACCTCCGGCGGGGCTAACTATGGCTACACCTTC
j_call: TRBJ1-3; d_call: -; clone_size: -; v_call: TRBV5-1; cdr3_aa: CASSLKRGAAGNTIYF; cdr3_nt: TGCGCCAGCAGCCTAAAGCGGGGAGCAGCGGGAAACACCATATATTTT
j_call: TRBJ2-7; d_call: -; clone_size: few; v_call: TRBV7-9; cdr3_aa: CASSPRRGHEQYF; cdr3_nt: TGTGCCAGCAGCCCCCGCAGGGGCCACGAGCAGTACTTC
j_call: TRBJ1-5; d_call: -; clone_size: few; v_call: TRBV3-1; cdr3_aa: CASSQARGGNQPQHF; cdr3_nt: TGTGCCAGCAGCCAAGCCCGGGGCGGCAATCAGCCCCAGCATTTT
j_call: TRBJ2-1; d_call: TRBD2; clone_size: -; v_call: TRBV7-7; cdr3_aa: CASSLSGGAFEQFF; cdr3_nt: TGTGCTAGCAGCCTTAGCGGGGGGGCCTTTGAGCAGTTCTTC
j_call: TRBJ2-7; d_call: -; clone_size: -; v_call: TRBV30; cdr3_aa: CAWKSGVYVQYF; cdr3_nt: TGTGCCTGGAAGTCCGGAGTCTACGTGCAGTACTTC
j_call: TRBJ2-3; d_call: TRBD2; clone_size: -; v_call: TRBV7-9; cdr3_aa: CASSLVPSGSSDTQYF; cdr3_nt: TGTGCCAGCAGCTTAGTCCCTAGCGGGAGCTCAGATACGCAGTATTTT
j_call: TRBJ1-5; d_call: -; clone_size: few; v_call: TRBV7-2; cdr3_aa: CASSKSFQPQHF; cdr3_nt: TGTGCCAGCAGCAAAAGTTTCCAGCCCCAGCATTTT
j_call: TRBJ2-3; d_call: TRBD2; clone_size: many; v_call: TRBV12-3/TRBV12-4; cdr3_aa: CASGGLAGGRTDTQYF; cdr3_nt: TGTGCCAGCGGGGGACTAGCGGGGGGACGCACAGATACGCAGTATTTT
j_call: TRBJ2-7; d_call: TRBD1; clone_size: -; v_call: TRBV10-3; cdr3_aa: CAISEGQGLYEQYF; cdr3_nt: TGTGCCATCAGTGAAGGACAGGGACTTTACGAGCAGTACTTC
j_call: TRBJ1-5; d_call: -; clone_size: few; v_call: TRBV28; cdr3_aa: CASSFRQLNQPQHF; cdr3_nt: TGTGCCAGCAGTTTCCGGCAGCTCAATCAGCCCCAGCATTTT
j_call: TRBJ2-7; d_call: -; clone_size: many; v_call: TRBV12-3/TRBV12-4; cdr3_aa: CASRPMKYDHSALTYEQYF; cdr3_nt: TGTGCCAGCAGGCCTATGAAATATGATCACTCCGCTCTCACCTACGAGCAGTACTTC
j_call: TRBJ2-1; d_call: -; clone_size: -; v_call: TRBV7-9; cdr3_aa: CASSPKPSGSYNEQFF; cdr3_nt: TGTGCCAGCAGCCCTAAACCGAGCGGAAGCTACAATGAGCAGTTCTTC
j_call: TRBJ1-1; d_call: -; clone_size: -; v_call: TRBV20-1; cdr3_aa: CSASLSSLGGGNTEAFF; cdr3_nt: TGCAGTGCTAGTTTGAGCTCGCTGGGTGGGGGGAACACTGAAGCTTTCTTT
j_call: TRBJ1-5; d_call: TRBD1; clone_size: -; v_call: TRBV12-3/TRBV12-4; cdr3_aa: CASSAAGTGFNSGNQPQHF; cdr3_nt: TGTGCCAGCAGTGCCGCCGGGACAGGGTTTAATTCCGGCAATCAGCCCCAGCATTTT
j_call: TRBJ2-3; d_call: -; clone_size: few; v_call: TRBV20-1; cdr3_aa: CSAPSHVTDTDTQYF; cdr3_nt: TGCAGTGCACCCAGCCATGTGACTGATACAGATACGCAGTATTTT
j_call: TRBJ1-2; d_call: TRBD1; clone_size: -; v_call: TRBV5-1; cdr3_aa: CASSVNTGQGYGYTF; cdr3_nt: TGCGCCAGCAGCGTGAACACGGGACAGGGCTATGGCTACACCTTC